The 14 T cell receptor beta chains below come from one sample, sequenced in a study of cytomegalovirus exposure and HLA in healthy donors. PCR used 60 Vbeta primers and 13 Jbeta primers. Generated by immunoSEQ multiplex PCR, the TCRdb table keeps only in-frame clones and is missing some. Its table lists 190,000 or so clones. The sequenced sample was PBMCs. Every receptor here comes from a boy aged 5 to 17 in good health and CMV-seronegative.

The rearrangement links TRBV5-8 to TRBJ1-1; D is uncertain. Germline CDR1 is SGHTS and CDR2 is YDEGEE. The CDR3 spans 17 residues. Trimming removed 5 bases at V and 0 bases at J, with 20 bases between. The CDR3 is CASSYFLGRLLNTEAFF. In DNA, the CDR3 is TGTGCCAGCAGTTATTTCCTAGGAAGGCTATTGAACACTGAAGCTTTCTTT. Using reference TRBV5-8 and TRBJ1-1 for the parts outside the CDR3, the full variable domain is EAGVTQSPTHLIKTRGQQATLRCSPISGHTSVYWYQQALGLGLQFLLWYDEGEERNRGNFPPRFSGRQFPNYSSELNVNALELEDSALYLCASSYFLGRLLNTEAFFGQGTRLTVV.

The V and J genes are TRBV11-2 and TRBJ2-5; the D gene is possibly TRBD2 (6 bases). Germline-derived CDR1 and CDR2 are SGHAT and FQNNGV. The CDR3 runs to 15 residues. Trimming cost V 5 bases and J 5 bases, with 18 bases left between them. The CDR3 loop is CASSEAGTLGETQYF. CDR3 sequence (DNA): TGTGCCAGCAGCGAAGCCGGGACTCTAGGGGAGACCCAGTACTTC.

This chain connects TRBV7-9 to TRBJ2-2; 11 nucleotides line up with TRBD2. The V and J ends lost 4 bases and 6 bases, in that order; junction bases with no gene match: 4. Germline V gene data show CDR1 as SEHNR and CDR2 as FQNEAQ (reference sequence). The CDR3 is made up of 15 amino acids. The CDR3 coding sequence is TGTGCCAGCAGCTCGGGGACTAGCGGAGCCGGGGAGCTGTTTTTT. Protein sequence: CASSSGTSGAGELFF. Full variable domain (remainder filled in from reference TRBV7-9 and TRBJ2-2): DTGVSQNPRHKITKRGQNVTFRCDPISEHNRLYWYRQTLGQGPEFLTYFQNEAQLEKSRLLSDRFSAERPKGSFSTLEIQRTEQGDSAMYLCASSSGTSGAGELFFGEGSRLTVL.

The chain links TRBV10-3 to TRBJ2-1; unclear D gene. CDR3 length equals 15 residues. Germline CDR1 ENHRY, CDR2 SYGVKD. Trimming cost V 4 bases and J 0 bases, with 10 bases left between them. DNA for the CDR3: TGTGCCATCAGTGTTAGCCGCAGCTCCTACAATGAGCAGTTCTTC. It yields the protein CAISVSRSSYNEQFF.

This chain links TRBV11-2 with TRBJ1-1; D gene unclear. Trimming left V 5 bases short and J 7 bases short, with 17 bases between. CDR1 and CDR2 (germline): SGHAT, FQNNGV. This CDR3 is 14 amino acids long. For the CDR3, the DNA is TGTGCCAGCAGCCCTATGGCAGCGGCCAATGAAGCTTTCTTT. Translating gives CASSPMAAANEAFF.

The V and J genes are TRBV18 and TRBJ1-2; 10 nucleotides match TRBD1. V gave up 3 bases and J gave up 4 bases; unmatched junction bases: 5. This CDR3 has 15 residues. Germline V gene sequence: CDR1 KGHSH, CDR2 LQKENI. The CDR3 nucleotides are TGTGCCAGCTCACCCCAGGGACAGGGGACCTATGGCTACACCTTC. Protein product: CASSPQGQGTYGYTF.

The V call is TRBV18, the J call TRBJ2-7; the match to TRBD2 covers 7 bases. V gave up 6 bases and J gave up 3 bases; unmatched junction bases: 5. The germline gives CDR1 KGHSH, CDR2 LQKENI. The CDR3 sequence is 13 residues long. The CDR3 protein is CASSPGGIYEQYF. The CDR3 nucleotides are TGTGCCAGCTCTCCCGGGGGGATCTACGAGCAGTACTTC.

The chain has TRBV6-4 and TRBJ2-7; 9 bases are a match to TRBD1. V was clipped by 3 bases and J by 9 bases; unmatched bases: 6. The CDR3 runs 13 residues. Germline CDR1 reads MRHNA; CDR2 reads SNTAGT. In DNA, the CDR3 is TGTGCCAGCAGTGAGGGACAGGGAGGACGGCAGTACTTC. Translated: CASSEGQGGRQYF.

V and J are TRBV5-6 and TRBJ1-2, with TRBD1 matching over 7 bases. V lost 4 bases and J lost 1; bases outside the gene matches: 7. CDR3 length equals 15 residues. Germline loops: CDR1 SGHDT, CDR2 YYEEEE. The DNA for the CDR3 is TGTGCCAGCAGCCGGGACAGCCTCGGTAACTATGGCTACACCTTC. Encoded protein: CASSRDSLGNYGYTF.

The chain carries TRBV10-3 and TRBJ1-1; D possibly corresponds to TRBD1 (5 bases). This CDR3 region has 15 residues. In germline, CDR1 is ENHRY, CDR2 SYGVKD. V was shortened by 4 bases and J by 0 bases, with 12 bases between the two germline ends. As DNA, the CDR3 is TGTGCCATCAGTGCAGCGACAGCCATGAACACTGAAGCTTTCTTT. Amino acids: CAISAATAMNTEAFF.

V and J are TRBV10-3 and TRBJ2-1; D gene unclear. The germline CDR1 and CDR2 sequences are ENHRY and SYGVKD. V shed 5 bases and J shed 9 bases, with 17 bases lying between them. There are 14 residues in the CDR3. CDR3 DNA: TGTGCCATCAGTTATGAGGAAAGTTATACTGAGCAGTTCTTC. This sequence encodes CAISYEESYTEQFF.

The chain couples TRBV5-1 to TRBJ1-1; no clear D gene. Germline CDR1 reads SGHRS; CDR2 reads YFSETQ. Deletions cut 0 bases from V and 5 bases from J, with 11 bases between. This CDR3 is built from 14 residues. The CDR3 sequence is CASSLAPGRTEAFF. The CDR3 bases are TGCGCCAGCAGCTTGGCCCCAGGTAGGACTGAAGCTTTCTTT.

This chain uses TRBV2 with TRBJ2-6; weak D call: TRBD2 (7 bases). V was clipped by 7 bases and J by 0 bases, with 19 bases between them. Looked up from germline, CDR1 is SNHLY and CDR2 is FYNNEI. The CDR3 totals 18 residues. CDR3 DNA sequence: TGTGCCAGCAAAGTCGGGGGGCGGTTAGTCTCTGGGGCCAACGTCCTGACTTTC. Its translation is CASKVGGRLVSGANVLTF.

The genes are TRBV9 and TRBJ2-2; 7 bases are a match to TRBD2. With 0 bases clipped from V and 8 bases from J, the junction kept 4 bases outside the gene matches. Germline loops: CDR1 SGDLS, CDR2 YYNGEE. CDR3 length: 14 residues. CDR3 sequence (DNA): TGTGCCAGCAGCGTAGAAGCGGGGTATGGGGAGCTGTTTTTT. It yields the protein CASSVEAGYGELFF.